What follows are 13 T cell receptor beta chains derived from one specimen sequenced in a study of cytomegalovirus exposure and HLA in healthy donors. Both 60 Vbeta primers and 13 Jbeta primers went into the PCR. The repertoire was sequenced with immunoSEQ multiplex PCR; TCRdb's copy has only in-frame clones and lacks some. Of approximately 110,000 clones detected, roughly 73% appear once; the ten largest clones hold more than 0.7%. Sequencing used PBMCs. Receptors originate from a woman in her twenties or thirties in good health and CMV-seronegative.

V usage is TRBV10-3 and J usage is TRBJ2-2; 8 positions agree with TRBD2. Germline V gene sequence: CDR1 ENHRY, CDR2 SYGVKD. CDR3 length: 14 residues. After removal of 7 bases from V and 6 bases from J, the junction contained 7 bases not matched to a gene. The CDR3 DNA sequence: TGTGCCATCATGCCGGGGGGGCCCGCCGGGGAGCTGTTTTTT. It is translated as CAIMPGGPAGELFF.

The V gene is TRBV4-2, the J gene TRBJ1-6; weak D call: TRBD1 (5 bases). The CDR3 consists of 16 residues. The ends were cut back, 1 base at V and 9 bases at J, with 16 bases in the middle. Germline values: CDR1 LGHNA, CDR2 YNFKEQ. CDR3 nucleotide sequence: TGTGCCAGCAGCCAAGGTCAAGGGGCCTCGTTTTCACCCCTCCACTTT. It is translated as CASSQGQGASFSPLHF.

The chain employs TRBV6-5 and TRBJ2-6; TRBD1 might be the D (5 bases). The CDR3 totals 14 residues. The V end was cut by 6 bases, the J end by 1 base, with 7 bases between. Germline CDR1 is MNHEY and CDR2 is SVGAGI. In nucleotides, the CDR3 is TGTGCCAGCAGCTCAGGGTCTGGGGCCAACGTCCTGACTTTC. It codes for CASSSGSGANVLTF.

The chain carries TRBV19 and TRBJ1-2; no reliable D call. Trimming shortened V by 3 bases and J by 0 bases, and 11 bases separated the two germline ends. In germline, CDR1 is LNHDA, CDR2 SQIVND (reference sequence). The CDR3 sequence is 15 residues long. Here the CDR3 DNA reads TGTGCCAGTAGTATCAGCGAATATACTAACTATGGCTACACCTTC. Translation gives CASSISEYTNYGYTF.

The gene calls are TRBV5-4 and TRBJ2-7; 7 bases align to TRBD1. From germline, CDR1 is SGHNT and CDR2 YYREEE (reference sequence). CDR3 size: 14 residues. With 2 bases clipped from V and 7 bases from J, the junction kept 9 bases outside the gene matches. The CDR3 DNA reads as TGTGCCAGCAGCTTTAGGCAGGGGGTAGGTGAGCAGTACTTC. Protein: CASSFRQGVGEQYF.

This clone was seen only a few times. This chain joins TRBV5-1 and TRBJ2-5; D might be TRBD1 (6 bases). Germline CDR1 SGHRS, CDR2 YFSETQ. The CDR3 length is 16 residues. Trimming shortened V by 0 bases and J by 3 bases, and 15 bases separated the two germline ends. DNA of the CDR3: TGCGCCAGCAGCTTGGCCCGAGGGGGTACCGAAGAGACCCAGTACTTC. Amino acid sequence: CASSLARGGTEETQYF.

The CDR3 DNA is TGTGCCAGCAGCAGAGAGGGTGCAATCTACGAGCAGTACTTC. It codes for CASSREGAIYEQYF. The rearrangement links TRBV11-2 to TRBJ2-7, with D perhaps TRBD2 (5 bases). The CDR3 runs to 14 residues. Germline values: CDR1 SGHAT, CDR2 FQNNGV. V dropped 5 bases and J dropped 3 bases, with 14 bases sitting between them.

This clone occurred once. In DNA form, the CDR3 reads TGTGCCAGTAGTATCGGGAAGAACACTGAAGCTTTCTTT. Protein sequence: CASSIGKNTEAFF. The rearrangement joins TRBV19 to TRBJ1-1; D uncertain. Germline V gene lookup returns CDR1 LNHDA and CDR2 SQIVND (reference sequence). CDR3 length equals 13 residues. The ends were cut back, 3 bases at V and 1 base at J, with 6 bases in the middle.

There are a few counts of this clone. This chain links TRBV19 with TRBJ1-1; 7 nucleotides line up with TRBD1. This CDR3 contains 14 residues. Per germline, CDR1 LNHDA and CDR2 SQIVND (reference sequence). Trimming took 3 bases from V and 7 from J; bases not matched to a gene: 8. The CDR3 protein is CASSIVTGEGEAFF. The CDR3 nucleotides are TGTGCCAGTAGTATCGTAACAGGGGAAGGTGAAGCTTTCTTT.

The chain couples TRBV6-6 to TRBJ1-6; TRBD1 matches 8 bases. V lost 5 bases, J lost 7 bases, and 4 bases stayed unmatched. The CDR3 is 14 amino acids. Per the germline V gene, CDR1 is MNHNY and CDR2 is SVGAGI (reference sequence). CDR3 in amino acids: CASSETGANSPLHF. CDR3 coding DNA: TGTGCCAGCAGTGAGACAGGGGCCAATTCACCCCTCCACTTT.

V usage is TRBV12-5 and J usage is TRBJ2-3; D may be TRBD1 (6 bases). From germline, CDR1 is LGHNT and CDR2 FRNRAP. There are 13 residues in the CDR3. The germline V and J ends were trimmed by 7 bases and 5 bases, with 13 bases remaining between them. CDR3 amino acids: CASVPGARDTQYF. CDR3 in DNA: TGTGCTAGTGTCCCAGGGGCGAGAGATACGCAGTATTTT.

This clone turned up a few times. V gene TRBV5-1 combines with J gene TRBJ2-5, with 10 nucleotides matching TRBD1. V lost 0 bases, J lost 5 bases, and 4 bases stayed unmatched. This CDR3 has 15 amino acids. CDR1 SGHRS and CDR2 YFSETQ come from the germline V gene. The CDR3, as DNA: TGCGCCAGCAGCTTGGGGGACAGGGGATCGGAGACCCAGTACTTC. Protein sequence: CASSLGDRGSETQYF. Drawing the rest from reference TRBV5-1 and TRBJ2-5, the complete variable domain is KAGVTQTPRYLIKTRGQQVTLSCSPISGHRSVSWYQQTPGQGLQFLFEYFSETQRNKGNFPGRFSGRQFSNSRSEMNVSTLELGDSALYLCASSLGDRGSETQYFGPGTRLLVL.

The chain combines TRBV25-1 with TRBJ1-3, with 9 bases matching TRBD1. With V trimmed by 6 bases and J by 3 bases, 6 bases remained unmatched. The CDR3 is made up of 15 amino acids. Germline V gene sequence: CDR1 MGHDK, CDR2 SYGVNS. CDR3 sequence (DNA): TGTGCCAGCAGCAGTACAGGGGGCTTTGGAAACACCATATATTTT. This gives the protein CASSSTGGFGNTIYF.